The rows below give T cell receptor beta chains drawn from one sample of a study of blood T cell repertoires in COVID-19. Assay: immunoSEQ multiplex PCR; the TCRdb copy retains only in-frame clones and omits some. Of approximately 190,000 clones listed, 84% are singletons. Sequenced material: peripheral blood. The receptors shown here come from a woman between 70 and 85 years old with active or convalescent COVID-19. The CDR3 runs from the conserved cysteine through the conserved F or W. A D gene is named only where the DNA matches it firmly. Only some rows state a clone size, as once, few, many or a class for expanded clones.

v_gene	j_gene	d_gene	abundance	CDR3nt	CDR3aa
TRBV6-5	TRBJ1-6	TRBD1	-	TGTGCCAGCAAGGACAGGGTTCATGATAATTCACCCCTCCACTTT	CASKDRVHDNSPLHF
TRBV12-3/TRBV12-4	TRBJ2-5	-	-	TGTGCCAGCAGTTTACTGGAGACCCAGTACTTC	CASSLLETQYF
TRBV4-1	TRBJ2-3	-	-	TGCGCCAGCAGCCAACGACAGACAGATACGCAGTATTTT	CASSQRQTDTQYF
TRBV5-4	TRBJ1-2	-	-	TGTGCCAGCAGCCCTCCTGGGGGGTACGGCTACACCTTC	CASSPPGGYGYTF
TRBV19	TRBJ1-1	-	few	TGTGCCAGCTTGAAAGGGACTGCGAACACTGAAGCTTTCTTT	CASLKGTANTEAFF
TRBV4-1	TRBJ2-7	TRBD2	-	TGCGCCAGCAGCCAAGCGACTAGCCGGAACGAGCAGTACTTC	CASSQATSRNEQYF
TRBV24-1	TRBJ2-3	-	once	TGTGCCACCAGTTCAAGGTCGACTAGCACAGATACGCAGTATTTT	CATSSRSTSTDTQYF
TRBV19	TRBJ2-3	TRBD2	-	TGTGCCAGTAGGACTCCGGGACTAGCGGGAGGGAGTACGCAGTATTTT	CASRTPGLAGGSTQYF
TRBV4-1	TRBJ2-5	TRBD2	-	TGCGCCAGCAGCCAAGGGGGGGGCCAAGAGACCCAGTACTTC	CASSQGGGQETQYF
TRBV7-2	TRBJ2-7	TRBD2	-	TGTGCCAGCAGCTTAATCAGCGGGAGGGCCTACGAGCAGTACTTC	CASSLISGRAYEQYF
TRBV6-6	TRBJ1-6	-	-	TGTGCCAGCAGTTACGGGCCGGGGGATTCACCCCTCCACTTT	CASSYGPGDSPLHF
TRBV7-6	TRBJ2-7	-	-	TGTGCCAGCAGCTTGGGGAGAGGGGGTAACGAGCAGTACTTC	CASSLGRGGNEQYF
TRBV5-6	TRBJ2-3	-	-	TGTGCCAGCAGCTTGCAGGGTCGAGACCCCACAGATACGCAGTATTTT	CASSLQGRDPTDTQYF
TRBV5-4	TRBJ2-7	TRBD2	-	TGTGCCAGCAGCCTTAGGGGTTCCGTCGGGACTAGCGGGAGGGCTTACGAGCAGTACTTC	CASSLRGSVGTSGRAYEQYF
TRBV24-1	TRBJ2-3	TRBD2	-	TGTGCCACCAGTGGGGGACTAGCCGATCTTACGCAGTATTTT	CATSGGLADLTQYF
TRBV15	TRBJ1-4	-	-	TGTGCCACCAGCAGAGCCCTCGGGCGGTTACTAGATAATGAAAAACTGTTTTTT	CATSRALGRLLDNEKLFF
TRBV11-3	TRBJ2-1	-	-	TGTGCCAGCAGCTTAGGTGGCTCCAGCAATGAGCAGTTCTTC	CASSLGGSSNEQFF
TRBV3-1/TRBV3-2	TRBJ2-6	TRBD1	once	TGTGCCAGCAGCCAAGCCCCGGCCCAGGGGGCGTCTGGGGCCAACGTCCTGACTTTC	CASSQAPAQGASGANVLTF
TRBV6-5	TRBJ2-4	-	-	TGTGCCAGCACCAAATATGAGATAGCCAAAAACATTCAGTACTTC	CASTKYEIAKNIQYF
TRBV6-4	TRBJ2-1	TRBD2	-	TGTGCCAGCAGCCGCGGGACTAGCGTCTACAATGAGCAGTTCTTC	CASSRGTSVYNEQFF
TRBV18	TRBJ2-3	TRBD2	-	TGTGCCAGCTCACCGGATCTAGCGGCTAATACAGATACGCAGTATTTT	CASSPDLAANTDTQYF
TRBV2	TRBJ2-7	TRBD2	-	TGTGCCAGCACAGAGCCATTAGCGGGAGGTTACGAGCAGTACTTC	CASTEPLAGGYEQYF
TRBV6-2/TRBV6-3	TRBJ2-2	-	-	TGTGCCAGCAGTCAGTTGGGGGGTATAAGCGGGGAGCTGTTTTTT	CASSQLGGISGELFF
TRBV2	TRBJ2-3	-	-	TGTGCCAGCAGTAGCCGGGGTGGTAGCACAGATACGCAGTATTTT	CASSSRGGSTDTQYF
TRBV6-5	TRBJ1-4	-	-	TGTGCCAGCAGCCGAGGTGCAACTAATGAAAAACTGTTTTTT	CASSRGATNEKLFF
TRBV6-5	TRBJ2-1	-	-	TGTGCCAGCAGCGTTAGGAGTTCCTCCTACAATGAGCAGTTCTTC	CASSVRSSSYNEQFF
TRBV27	TRBJ1-5	-	-	TGTGCCACAGCGGGGGGGGGCAATCAGCCCCAGCATTTT	CATAGGGNQPQHF
TRBV6-6	TRBJ1-5	-	many	TGTGCCAGCAGTTACTCGAGAAGCAATCAGCCCCAGCATTTT	CASSYSRSNQPQHF
TRBV9	TRBJ2-1	-	-	TGTGCCAGCAGCGTAATTCAGGGGATGAGTGAGCAGTTCTTC	CASSVIQGMSEQFF
TRBV27	TRBJ2-2	TRBD2	-	TGTGCCAGCAGTTTGCGGGAGACGAACACCGGGGAGCTGTTTTTT	CASSLRETNTGELFF
TRBV2	TRBJ1-6	TRBD1	once	TGTGCCAGCGGGGGGACAGGTGGAAATTCACCCCTCCACTTT	CASGGTGGNSPLHF
TRBV5-4	TRBJ1-1	TRBD1	few	TGTGCCAGCAGCCTAGGGACAGGGAACACTGAAGCTTTCTTT	CASSLGTGNTEAFF
TRBV3-1/TRBV3-2	TRBJ2-7	-	-	TGTGCCAGCAGCCCCTCCAGGGTTGAAGAATTGAACCCCTACGAGCAGTACTTC	CASSPSRVEELNPYEQYF
TRBV6-2/TRBV6-3	TRBJ2-2	-	-	TGTGCCAGCAGCCTCACTAGAGGAGAGATCGACACCGGGGAGCTGTTTTTT	CASSLTRGEIDTGELFF
TRBV14	TRBJ1-1	-	once	TGTGCCAGCAGCCAATGGGGGGGAGGCACTGAAGCTTTCTTT	CASSQWGGGTEAFF
TRBV7-2	TRBJ1-6	-	many	TGTGCCAGCAGCCCGACAGTTTCACCCCTCCACTTT	CASSPTVSPLHF
TRBV2	TRBJ1-2	TRBD1	-	TGTGCCAGCGGGACAGGGTTCGGCTACACCTTC	CASGTGFGYTF
TRBV5-1	TRBJ1-1	-	few	TGCGCCAGCAGCCCCTCGGGGACTGTGAACACTGAAGCTTTCTTT	CASSPSGTVNTEAFF
TRBV11-2	TRBJ1-4	TRBD1	-	TGTGCCAGCAGCCGGGACAGGGAAAATGAAAAACTGTTTTTT	CASSRDRENEKLFF
TRBV7-9	TRBJ2-1	TRBD2	-	TGTGCCAGCAGCCCACGGGGACTAGCCAACAATGAGCAGTTCTTC	CASSPRGLANNEQFF
TRBV10-3	TRBJ2-3	TRBD2	-	TGTGCCATCAGGCTTAGCGGGAGTTGGACAGATACGCAGTATTTT	CAIRLSGSWTDTQYF
TRBV6-5	TRBJ1-6	-	-	TGTGCCAGCAGTTACCGGGTCCTATCACCCCTCCACTTT	CASSYRVLSPLHF
TRBV11-2	TRBJ2-5	TRBD1	once	TGTGCCAGCAGCTTGACGTCGACAGGGGTCGAGACCCAGTACTTC	CASSLTSTGVETQYF
TRBV5-4	TRBJ1-2	-	-	TGTGCCAGCAGCTTCTTTCACCGGACAGCCGGCGACTATGGCTACACCTTC	CASSFFHRTAGDYGYTF
TRBV6-5	TRBJ2-7	-	-	TGTGCCAGCAGTTCCCCTTACAGGACCCGCACCTACGAGCAGTACTTC	CASSSPYRTRTYEQYF
TRBV15	TRBJ2-7	TRBD2	-	TGTGCCACCAGCAGAGTCGGACTAGCGGGGACCTACGAGCAGTACTTC	CATSRVGLAGTYEQYF
TRBV6-5	TRBJ2-1	TRBD2	few	TGTGCCAGCAAACCCGGGACTAGCGGCAACAATGAGCAGTTCTTC	CASKPGTSGNNEQFF
TRBV18	TRBJ2-1	TRBD2	-	TGTGCCAGCTCACCAGATTTACCAGCGGGAGGAGATCAGTTCTTC	CASSPDLPAGGDQFF
TRBV7-9	TRBJ2-7	-	-	TGTGCCAGCAGCCCCTCGACTGTCTCCTACGAGCAGTACTTC	CASSPSTVSYEQYF
TRBV5-5	TRBJ2-7	TRBD1	once	TGTGCCAGCAGCCCGCATGACAGGGGCGCCGAGCAGTACTTC	CASSPHDRGAEQYF
TRBV2	TRBJ2-1	TRBD2	-	TGTGCCAGCAGGAGGGGACTAGCGGGAGCCTTCGAGCAGTTCTTC	CASRRGLAGAFEQFF
TRBV10-3	TRBJ2-5	-	-	TGTGCCATCAGTGGAGGGGCAGGAGGGGAGACCCAGTACTTC	CAISGGAGGETQYF
TRBV6-5	TRBJ2-1	TRBD1	few	TGTGCCAGCAGAAGGACAGGGGTGGTCGGGATGCGGCAGTTCTTC	CASRRTGVVGMRQFF
TRBV18	TRBJ1-3	-	-	TGTGCCAGCTCAGATGGACAGCTCTCTGGAAACACCATATATTTT	CASSDGQLSGNTIYF
TRBV6-1	TRBJ1-6	-	-	TGTGCCAGCAGTGAAGCGCGAGGAGCTAATTCACCCCTCCACTTT	CASSEARGANSPLHF
TRBV5-1	TRBJ2-2	TRBD2	-	TGCGCCAGCAGCTTAGCGGGAGATGCCGGGGAGCTGTTTTTT	CASSLAGDAGELFF
TRBV4-1	TRBJ1-2	-	-	TGCGCCAGCAGCCTCAGGACTTCAGTCGGGGACTTTAACTATGGCTACACCTTC	CASSLRTSVGDFNYGYTF